This note documents a single T cell receptor (beta chain) sequence. The antigen remains undetermined. These data belong to a study of blood T cells in healthy people across ages. General observations from the study: Long-lived donors had more naive CD4+ cells and higher diversity than aged donors.

Trimming shortened V by 0 bases and J by 5 bases, and 17 bases separated the two germline ends. Germline V gene lookup returns CDR1 DFQATT and CDR2 SNEGSKA (reference sequence). The CDR3 runs 15 residues. Sample donors were healthy Caucasian individuals that came from Russia, aged about 6 to 95. It was 9.5 to 10 milliliters of peripheral blood that were drawn from each donor. At least 6 micrograms of total RNA were extracted per sample. Primed by a sample-barcoded 5' primer and a J-beta primer mix, a second PCR proceeded for 7 to 11 cycles. Each CDR3 protein is one row after TCRdb ran MiXCR on the 5' RACE reads. Among about 970,000 distinct CDR3 sequences, roughly half were seen once, and the ten largest hold 20% to 25%.

Material for sequencing was blood. The V gene is TRBV20-1, the J gene TRBJ2-7; perhaps TRBD1 as D (7 bases). This receptor was obtained from a woman aged 55-75 years in good health. For the CDR3, the DNA is TGCAGTGCTAGAGATTTTGGAGGGGGCGGGGACGAGCAGTACTTC. This encodes CSARDFGGGGDEQYF.